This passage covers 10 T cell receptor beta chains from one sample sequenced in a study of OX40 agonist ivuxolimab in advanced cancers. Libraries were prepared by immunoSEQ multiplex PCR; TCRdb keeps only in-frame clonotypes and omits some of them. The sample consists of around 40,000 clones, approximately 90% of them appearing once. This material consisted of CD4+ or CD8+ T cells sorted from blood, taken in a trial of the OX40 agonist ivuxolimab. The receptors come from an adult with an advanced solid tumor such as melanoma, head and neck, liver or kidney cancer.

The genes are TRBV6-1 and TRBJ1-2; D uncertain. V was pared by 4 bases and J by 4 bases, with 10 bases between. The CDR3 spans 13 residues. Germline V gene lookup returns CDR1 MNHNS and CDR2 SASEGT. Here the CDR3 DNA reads TGTGCCAGCAGTGCAACACGAATCTATGGCTACACCTTC. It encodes CASSATRIYGYTF.

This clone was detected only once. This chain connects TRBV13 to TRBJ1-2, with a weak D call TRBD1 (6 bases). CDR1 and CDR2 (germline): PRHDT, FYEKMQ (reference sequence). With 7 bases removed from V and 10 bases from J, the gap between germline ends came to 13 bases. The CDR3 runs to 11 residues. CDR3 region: CASTGGGLYTF. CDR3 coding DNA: TGTGCCAGCACCGGCGGGGGCCTCTACACCTTC.

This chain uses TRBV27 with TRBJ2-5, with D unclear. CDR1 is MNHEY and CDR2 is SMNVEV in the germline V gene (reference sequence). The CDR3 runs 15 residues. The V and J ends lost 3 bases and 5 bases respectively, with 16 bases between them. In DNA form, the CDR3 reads TGTGCCAGCAGTTTCATCGGGTCGACAAGGGAGACCCAGTACTTC. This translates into CASSFIGSTRETQYF.

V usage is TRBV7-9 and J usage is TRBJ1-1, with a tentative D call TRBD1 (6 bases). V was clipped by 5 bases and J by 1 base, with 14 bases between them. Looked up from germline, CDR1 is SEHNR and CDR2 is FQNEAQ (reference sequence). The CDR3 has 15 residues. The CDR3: CASSRGRGKNTEAFF. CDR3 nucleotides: TGTGCCAGCAGCCGGGGGCGGGGGAAGAACACTGAAGCTTTCTTT.

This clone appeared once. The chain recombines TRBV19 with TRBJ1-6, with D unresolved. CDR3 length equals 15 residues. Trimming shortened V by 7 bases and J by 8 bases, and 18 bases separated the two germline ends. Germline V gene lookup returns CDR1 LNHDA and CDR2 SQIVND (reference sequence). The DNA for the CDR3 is TGTGCCAGTAACCACGTGGTAGGACCTTATTCACCCCTCCACTTT. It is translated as CASNHVVGPYSPLHF.

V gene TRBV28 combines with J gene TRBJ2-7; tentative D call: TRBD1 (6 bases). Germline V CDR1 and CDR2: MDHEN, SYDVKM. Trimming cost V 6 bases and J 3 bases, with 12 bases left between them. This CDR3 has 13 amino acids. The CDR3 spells CASSPGQFYEQYF. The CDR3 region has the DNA TGTGCCAGCAGCCCAGGACAGTTCTACGAGCAGTACTTC.

The CDR3 protein is CASSPPGSSPYGYTF. CDR3 bases: TGTGCCAGCAGCCCCCCCGGGTCGTCCCCTTATGGCTACACCTTC. This chain joins TRBV9 and TRBJ1-2; D is unresolved. The V gene's germline CDR1 is SGDLS and CDR2 YYNGEE. The V end was cut by 4 bases, the J end by 5 bases, with 18 bases between. The CDR3 extends over 15 amino acids.

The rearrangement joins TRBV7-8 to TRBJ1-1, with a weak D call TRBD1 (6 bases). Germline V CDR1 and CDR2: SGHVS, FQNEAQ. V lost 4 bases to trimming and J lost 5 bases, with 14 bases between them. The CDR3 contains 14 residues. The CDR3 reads CASSSERGGTEAFF. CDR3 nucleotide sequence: TGTGCCAGCAGCTCGGAGAGGGGGGGTACTGAAGCTTTCTTT.

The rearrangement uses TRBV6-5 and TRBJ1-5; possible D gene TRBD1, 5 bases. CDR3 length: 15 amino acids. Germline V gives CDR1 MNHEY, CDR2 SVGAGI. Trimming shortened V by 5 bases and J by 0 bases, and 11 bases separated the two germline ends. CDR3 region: CASSPQGPSNQPQHF. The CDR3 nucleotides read TGTGCCAGCAGTCCCCAGGGACCTAGCAATCAGCCCCAGCATTTT.

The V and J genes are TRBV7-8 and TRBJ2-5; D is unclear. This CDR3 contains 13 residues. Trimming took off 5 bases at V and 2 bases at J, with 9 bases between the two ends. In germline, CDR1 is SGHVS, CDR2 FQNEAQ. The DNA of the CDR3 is TGTGCCAGCAGCATCGCCAGTCAAGAGACCCAGTACTTC. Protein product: CASSIASQETQYF.